Below are 5 T cell receptor beta chains sequenced from a single sample in a study of OX40 agonist ivuxolimab in advanced cancers. Here immunoSEQ multiplex PCR was the method, and the copy in TCRdb shows in-frame clones only, minus some. The repertoire holds approximately 77,000 clones, with just under 95% as singletons. The sample consisted of CD4+ or CD8+ T cells sorted from blood, taken in a trial of the OX40 agonist ivuxolimab. The source is an adult with an advanced solid tumor such as melanoma, head and neck, liver or kidney cancer.

The chain recombines TRBV7-2 with TRBJ2-2; TRBD1 is a possible D gene (6 bases). V was shortened by 1 base and J by 6 bases, with 18 bases between the two germline ends. Germline V gene lookup returns CDR1 SGHTA and CDR2 FQGNSA. The CDR3 runs to 17 residues. The CDR3 bases are TGTGCCAGCAGCTTAGTAGGGGCAGGGGTTCTTCCCGGGGAGCTGTTTTTT. The encoded protein is CASSLVGAGVLPGELFF.

The V and J genes are TRBV4-1 and TRBJ1-5; D is undetermined. This CDR3 region has 16 residues. With 1 base removed from V and 3 bases from J, the gap between germline ends came to 13 bases. Germline assignment: CDR1 MGHRA and CDR2 YSYEKL. CDR3 in amino acids: CASSQVGSFINQPQHF. In DNA, the CDR3 is TGCGCCAGCAGCCAAGTAGGGTCCTTTATCAATCAGCCCCAGCATTTT.

The chain links TRBV6-5 to TRBJ2-2; a possible D gene is TRBD1 (7 bases). CDR3 length: 16 residues. The V gene's germline CDR1 is MNHEY and CDR2 SVGAGI. V dropped 0 bases and J dropped 4 bases, with 12 bases sitting between them. CDR3 loop: CASSYSPRGVTGELFF. The CDR3 nucleotides read TGTGCCAGCAGTTACTCACCCAGGGGGGTCACCGGGGAGCTGTTTTTT.

This chain links TRBV6-6 with TRBJ2-1; 8 nucleotides align to TRBD2. The CDR3 runs to 16 residues. Germline CDR1 MNHNY, CDR2 SVGAGI (reference sequence). Trimming cost V 6 bases and J 3 bases; bases outside gene matches: 10. DNA for the CDR3: TGTGCCAGCAGATCCTACGGGGGGGCGGTCTACAATGAGCAGTTCTTC. It is translated as CASRSYGGAVYNEQFF.

The chain carries TRBV7-3 and TRBJ2-7, with TRBD1 identical over 11 bases. This CDR3 is built from 13 residues. The germline V gene has CDR1 SGHTA and CDR2 FQGTGA. V dropped 5 bases and J dropped 7; count of bases not matched to a gene: 4. The CDR3 nucleotides are TGTGCCAGCAGCCCGGGACAGGGGGGGGAGCAGTACTTC. Translation gives CASSPGQGGEQYF.